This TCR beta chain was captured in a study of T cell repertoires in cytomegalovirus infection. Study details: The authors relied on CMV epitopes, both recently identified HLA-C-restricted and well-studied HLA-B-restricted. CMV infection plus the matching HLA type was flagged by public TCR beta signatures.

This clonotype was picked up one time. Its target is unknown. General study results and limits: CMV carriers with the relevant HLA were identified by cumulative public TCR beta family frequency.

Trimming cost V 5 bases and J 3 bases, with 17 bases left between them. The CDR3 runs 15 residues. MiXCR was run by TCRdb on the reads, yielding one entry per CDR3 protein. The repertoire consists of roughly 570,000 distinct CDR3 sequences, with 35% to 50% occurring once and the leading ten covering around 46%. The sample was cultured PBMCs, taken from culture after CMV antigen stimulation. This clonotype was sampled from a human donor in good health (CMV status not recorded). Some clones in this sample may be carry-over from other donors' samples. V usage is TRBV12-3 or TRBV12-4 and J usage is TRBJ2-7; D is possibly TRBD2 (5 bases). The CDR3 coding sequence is TGTGCCAGCAGTCCGAGGGAACTCGAGAACTACGAGCAGTACTTC. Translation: CASSPRELENYEQYF.